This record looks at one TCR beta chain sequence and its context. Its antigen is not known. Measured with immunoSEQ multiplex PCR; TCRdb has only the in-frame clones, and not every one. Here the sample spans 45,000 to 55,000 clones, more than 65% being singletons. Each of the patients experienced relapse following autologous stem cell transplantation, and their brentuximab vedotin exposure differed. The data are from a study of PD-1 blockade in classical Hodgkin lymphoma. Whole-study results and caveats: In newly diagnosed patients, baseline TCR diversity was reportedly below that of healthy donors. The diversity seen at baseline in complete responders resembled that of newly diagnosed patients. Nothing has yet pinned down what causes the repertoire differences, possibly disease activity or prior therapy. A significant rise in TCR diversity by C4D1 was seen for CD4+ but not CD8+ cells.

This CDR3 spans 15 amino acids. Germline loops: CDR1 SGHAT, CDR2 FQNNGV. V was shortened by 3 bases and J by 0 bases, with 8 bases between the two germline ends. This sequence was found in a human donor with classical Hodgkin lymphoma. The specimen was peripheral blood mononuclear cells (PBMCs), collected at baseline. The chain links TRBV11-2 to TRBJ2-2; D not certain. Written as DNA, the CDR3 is TGTGCCAGCAGCTTTCTAACTTCGAACACCGGGGAGCTGTTTTTT. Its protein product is CASSFLTSNTGELFF. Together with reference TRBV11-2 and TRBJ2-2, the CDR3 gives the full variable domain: EAGVAQSPRYKIIEKRQSVAFWCNPISGHATLYWYQQILGQGPKLLIQFQNNGVVDDSQLPKDRFSAERLKGVDSTLKIQPAKLEDSAVYLCASSFLTSNTGELFFGEGSRLTVL.